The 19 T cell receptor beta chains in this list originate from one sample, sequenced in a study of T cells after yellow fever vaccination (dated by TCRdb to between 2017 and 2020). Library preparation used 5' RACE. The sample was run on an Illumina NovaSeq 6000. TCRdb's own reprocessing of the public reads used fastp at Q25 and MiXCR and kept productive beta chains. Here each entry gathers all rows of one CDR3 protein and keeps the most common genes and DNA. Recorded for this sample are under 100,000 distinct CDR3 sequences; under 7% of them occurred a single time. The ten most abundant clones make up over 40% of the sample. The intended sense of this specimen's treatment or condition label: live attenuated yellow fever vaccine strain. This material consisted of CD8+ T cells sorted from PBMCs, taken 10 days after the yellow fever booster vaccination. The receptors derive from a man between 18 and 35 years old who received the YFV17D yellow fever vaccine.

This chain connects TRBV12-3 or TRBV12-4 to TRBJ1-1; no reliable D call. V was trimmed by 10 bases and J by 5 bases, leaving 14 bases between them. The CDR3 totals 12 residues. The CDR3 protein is CAIGPGLTEAFF. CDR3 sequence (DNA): TGTGCCATTGGTCCGGGGTTGACTGAAGCTTTCTTT.

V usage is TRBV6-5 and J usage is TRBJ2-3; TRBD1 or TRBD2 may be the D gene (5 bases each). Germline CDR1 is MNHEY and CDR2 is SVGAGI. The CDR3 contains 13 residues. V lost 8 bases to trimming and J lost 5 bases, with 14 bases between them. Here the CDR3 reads CASLGLAGDTQYF. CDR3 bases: TGTGCCAGCCTGGGGCTAGCTGGAGATACGCAGTATTTT.

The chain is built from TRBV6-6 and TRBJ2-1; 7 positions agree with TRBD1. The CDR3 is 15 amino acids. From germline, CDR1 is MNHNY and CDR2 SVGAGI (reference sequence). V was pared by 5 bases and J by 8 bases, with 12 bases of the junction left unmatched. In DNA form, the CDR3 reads TGTGCCAGCAGTGAGGGGGCAGGGGGTAGGGATGAGCAGTTCTTC. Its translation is CASSEGAGGRDEQFF.

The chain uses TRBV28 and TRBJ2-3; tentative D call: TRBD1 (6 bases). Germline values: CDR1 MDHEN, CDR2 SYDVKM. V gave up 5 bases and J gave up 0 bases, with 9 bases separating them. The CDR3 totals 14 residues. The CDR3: CASSHRESTDTQYF. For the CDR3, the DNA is TGTGCCAGCAGTCACAGGGAAAGCACAGATACGCAGTATTTT. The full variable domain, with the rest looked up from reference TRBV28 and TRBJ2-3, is DVKVTQSSRYLVKRTGEKVFLECVQDMDHENMFWYRQDPGLGLRLIYFSYDVKMKEKGDIPEGYSVSREKKERFSLILESASTNQTSMYLCASSHRESTDTQYFGPGTRLTVL.

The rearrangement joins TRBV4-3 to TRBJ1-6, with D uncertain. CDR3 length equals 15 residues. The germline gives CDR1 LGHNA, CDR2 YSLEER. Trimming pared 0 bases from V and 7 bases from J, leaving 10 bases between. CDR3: CASSQEAFLNSPLHF. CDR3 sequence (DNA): TGCGCCAGCAGCCAAGAGGCGTTTCTAAATTCACCCCTCCACTTT.

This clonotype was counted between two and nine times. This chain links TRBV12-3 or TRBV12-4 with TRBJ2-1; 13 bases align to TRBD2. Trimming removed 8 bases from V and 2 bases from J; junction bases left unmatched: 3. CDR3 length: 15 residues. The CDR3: CASGTSGEPYNEQFF. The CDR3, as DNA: TGTGCCAGCGGGACTAGCGGGGAGCCCTACAATGAGCAGTTCTTC.

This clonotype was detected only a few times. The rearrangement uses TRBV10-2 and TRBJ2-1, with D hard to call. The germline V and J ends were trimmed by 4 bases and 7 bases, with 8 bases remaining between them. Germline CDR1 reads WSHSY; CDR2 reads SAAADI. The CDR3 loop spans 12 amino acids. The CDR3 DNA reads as TGCGCCAGCAGTGGGGGTGCGAATGAGCAGTTCTTC. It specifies CASSGGANEQFF.

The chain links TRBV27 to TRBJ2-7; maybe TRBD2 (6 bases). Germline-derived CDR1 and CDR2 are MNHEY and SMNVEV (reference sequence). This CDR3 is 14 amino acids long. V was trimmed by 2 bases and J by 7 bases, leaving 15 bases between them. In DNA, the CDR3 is TGTGCCAGCAGTTTAAGTGCGGGGTCAGGTGAGCAGTACGTC. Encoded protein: CASSLSAGSGEQYV.

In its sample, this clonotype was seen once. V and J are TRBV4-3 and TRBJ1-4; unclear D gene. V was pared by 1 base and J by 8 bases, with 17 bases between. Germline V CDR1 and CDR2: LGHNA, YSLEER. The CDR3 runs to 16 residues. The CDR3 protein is CASSQVERRWLEKLFF. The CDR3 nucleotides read TGCGCCAGCAGCCAAGTAGAACGGAGGTGGCTGGAAAAACTGTTTTTT.

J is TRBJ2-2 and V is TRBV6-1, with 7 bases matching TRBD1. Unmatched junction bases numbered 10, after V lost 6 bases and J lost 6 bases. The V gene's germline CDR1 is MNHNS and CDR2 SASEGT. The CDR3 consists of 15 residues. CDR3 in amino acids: CASSPRQGVAGELFF. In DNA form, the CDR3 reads TGTGCCAGCAGCCCCAGACAGGGAGTGGCCGGGGAGCTGTTTTTT.

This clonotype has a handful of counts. The CDR3 loop is CASSFHRGETQYF. The CDR3 coding sequence is TGTGCCAGCAGTTTTCATCGGGGGGAGACCCAGTACTTC. The chain employs TRBV28 and TRBJ2-5; D perhaps matches TRBD2 (6 bases). CDR3 size: 13 residues. Germline V lookup: CDR1 MDHEN, CDR2 SYDVKM. V was pared by 3 bases and J by 5 bases, with 10 bases between.

The CDR3 bases are TGTGCCAGCAGTTCCGGACGGGCTGAAGCTTTCTTT. Translation: CASSSGRAEAFF. The rearrangement uses TRBV12-3 or TRBV12-4 and TRBJ1-1, with no clear D. The CDR3 is made up of 12 amino acids. Trimming removed 4 bases at V and 6 bases at J, with 9 bases between.

The CDR3 loop is CASSLEDRPIDYDGYTF. DNA of the CDR3: TGCGCCAGCAGCTTAGAAGACAGGCCCATAGACTATGATGGCTACACCTTC. The genes are TRBV5-1 and TRBJ1-2; weak D call: TRBD1 (6 bases). Germline CDR1 SGHRS, CDR2 YFSETQ. Trimming stripped 2 bases from V and 6 bases from J, with 23 bases between. This CDR3 region has 17 residues.

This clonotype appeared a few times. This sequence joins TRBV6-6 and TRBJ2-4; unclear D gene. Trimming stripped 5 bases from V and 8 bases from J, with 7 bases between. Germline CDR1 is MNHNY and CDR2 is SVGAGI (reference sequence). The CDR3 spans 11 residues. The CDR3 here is CASSATDIQYF. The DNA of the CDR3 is TGTGCCAGCAGTGCCACGGACATTCAGTACTTC.

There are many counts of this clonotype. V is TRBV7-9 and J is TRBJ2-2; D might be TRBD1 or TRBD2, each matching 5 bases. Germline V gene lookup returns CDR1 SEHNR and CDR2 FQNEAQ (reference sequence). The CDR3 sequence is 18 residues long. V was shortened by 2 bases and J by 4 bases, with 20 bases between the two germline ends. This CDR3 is CASSLLRPAGRGTGELFF. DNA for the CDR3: TGTGCCAGCAGCTTACTTCGGCCGGCAGGGAGAGGCACCGGGGAGCTGTTTTTT.

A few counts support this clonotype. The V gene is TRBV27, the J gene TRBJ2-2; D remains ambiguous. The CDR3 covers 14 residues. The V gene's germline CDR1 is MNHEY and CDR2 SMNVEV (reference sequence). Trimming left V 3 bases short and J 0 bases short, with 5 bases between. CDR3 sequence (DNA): TGTGCCAGCAGTTTTTCCGCGAACACCGGGGAGCTGTTTTTT. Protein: CASSFSANTGELFF.

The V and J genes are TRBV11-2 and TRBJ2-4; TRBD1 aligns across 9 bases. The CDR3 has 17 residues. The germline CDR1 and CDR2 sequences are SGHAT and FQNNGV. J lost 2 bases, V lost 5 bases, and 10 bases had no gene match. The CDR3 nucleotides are TGTGCCAGCAGCCCCGCCGGGACAGGGCCCCCCAAAAACATTCAGTACTTC. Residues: CASSPAGTGPPKNIQYF.

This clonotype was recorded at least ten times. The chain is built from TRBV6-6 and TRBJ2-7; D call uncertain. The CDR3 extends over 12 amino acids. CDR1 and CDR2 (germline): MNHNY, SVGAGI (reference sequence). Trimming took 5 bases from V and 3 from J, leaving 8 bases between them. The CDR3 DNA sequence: TGTGCCAGCAGTCCCCGTAACTACGAGCAGTACTTC. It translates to CASSPRNYEQYF.

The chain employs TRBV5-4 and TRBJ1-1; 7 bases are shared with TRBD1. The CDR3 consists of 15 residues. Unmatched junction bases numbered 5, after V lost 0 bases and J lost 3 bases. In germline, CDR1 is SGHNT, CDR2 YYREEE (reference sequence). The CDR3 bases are TGTGCCAGCAGCTTGGACAGGGGTCCCGACACTGAAGCTTTCTTT. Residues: CASSLDRGPDTEAFF.